Included here is one T cell receptor beta chain sequence, with context. Its specificity is not known. The data belong to a study of cytomegalovirus exposure and HLA in healthy donors. Study-level findings and limits: Most TCR sequences were uncommon, yet certain public TCRs appeared in many donors.

TCRdb's copy holds only in-frame clones and misses some; the assay was immunoSEQ multiplex PCR. The table includes roughly 65,000 clones, 91% detected once. The sequenced sample was PBMCs. The sequence came from a man aged 18 to 30 in good health and CMV-seronegative.

CDR3 sequence reads: CSASFNNEQFF. The CDR3 DNA reads as TGCAGTGCTAGTTTCAACAATGAGCAGTTCTTC. The chain carries TRBV20-1 and TRBJ2-1; no definite D call. The CDR3 runs 11 residues. Germline-derived CDR1 and CDR2 are DFQATT and SNEGSKA (reference sequence). Trimming removed 3 bases at V and 5 bases at J, with 5 bases between.